This T cell receptor beta chain was captured in a study of Ad26.COV2.S vaccination and SARS-CoV-2 variants. Study-level points and caveats: The TCR breadth and depth analyses may have understated or missed part of the total T cell responses.

Germline V gene data show CDR1 as SGHRS and CDR2 as YFSETQ. This CDR3 contains 14 residues. With V trimmed by 4 bases and J by 6 bases, 5 bases remained unmatched. Sample treatment: over 15 received Ad26.COV2.S at low or high dose, single or two shots; about 5 received placebo; per-sample allocation not given. On day 63 after the first injection, vaccine and placebo recipients gave samples. An adult of 18-55 years in Boston served as donor. The table came from immunoSEQ multiplex PCR; TCRdb's copy has only in-frame clones and leaves some out. Found here are around 450,000 clones, 75% to 90% of them singletons; the top ten hold about 2.4%. To note about this clone: The antigen is not known. This sample also contains other DNA sequences that code for the same CDR3.

Material: peripheral blood, obtained in a trial of Ad26.COV2.S vaccine versus placebo. The sequence was obtained from a person between 18 and 65 years old who received the Ad26.COV2.S COVID-19 vaccine or a placebo. The gene calls are TRBV5-1 and TRBJ2-1; 9 bases match TRBD2. Here the CDR3 reads CASSLGLAGNEQFF. CDR3 DNA: TGCGCCAGCAGCCTGGGACTAGCTGGCAATGAGCAGTTCTTC.